The clone carrying this T cell receptor (beta chain) has only a few counts. No antigen is known for it. This CDR3 region has 11 residues. The V gene's germline CDR1 is SQVTM and CDR2 ANQGSEA. The V end lost 6 bases, the J end lost 8 bases, and 13 bases lay between the germline ends. These data belong to a study of T cells after yellow fever vaccination. Study as a whole: When fractions had low cell numbers, they were prepared with SMART-Seq v4 Ultra Low Input.

MiXCR was run by TCRdb on the 5' RACE reads, yielding one entry per CDR3 protein. Of about 63,000 distinct CDR3 sequences listed, 6.5% to 8% were seen once; the top ten hold 36%. General study points: High-abundance clonotypes from the bulk population could contaminate FACS-sorted repertoires. Clones from primary vaccination mostly reappeared after the booster (around 96% CD4, approximately 91% CD8). When the response was secondary, it was weaker but reached its peak faster, day 5 versus 15.

This receptor was taken from a man aged 25 to 45 who received the YFV17D yellow fever vaccine. This specimen was CD8+ T cells sorted from PBMCs, taken 15 days after the yellow fever booster vaccination. The chain recombines TRBV29-1 with TRBJ1-1; the D gene is possibly TRBD1 (6 bases). CDR3 nucleotide sequence: TGCAGCGTGGATCTGGACAGAGAAGCTTTCTTT. This translates into CSVDLDREAFF.